The 11 T cell receptor beta chains listed next were all sequenced from one sample in a study of blood T cell repertoires in COVID-19. The protocol was immunoSEQ multiplex PCR, while the TCRdb copy is restricted to in-frame clones and leaves out a portion. The table has 250,000 or so clones, less than 90% seen once. Sequenced material: peripheral blood. The receptors come from a man younger than 45 with active or convalescent COVID-19.

The chain uses TRBV7-3 and TRBJ2-1; D may be TRBD2 (5 bases). This CDR3 has 15 amino acids. V gave up 0 bases and J gave up 7 bases, with 13 bases separating them. CDR1 is SGHTA and CDR2 is FQGTGA in the germline V gene. The CDR3 loop reads CASSLTRVGFNEQFF. The DNA for the CDR3 is TGTGCCAGCAGCTTAACGAGGGTTGGGTTTAATGAGCAGTTCTTC.

A single count supports this clone. The chain has TRBV3-1 (or the pseudogene TRBV3-2) and TRBJ1-6, with 8 bases lining up with TRBD1. Germline CDR1 is LGHDT and CDR2 is YNNKEL (reference sequence). CDR3 length equals 15 residues. V was pared by 1 base and J by 10 bases, with 6 bases of the junction left unmatched. The CDR3 nucleotides read TGTGCCAGCAGCCAAGGTTACAGGGGGAGCTCACCCCTCCACTTT. The encoded protein is CASSQGYRGSSPLHF.

This clone was observed a handful of times. The rearrangement uses TRBV30 and TRBJ1-3; D is undetermined. The germline V gene has CDR1 GTSNPN and CDR2 SVGIG (reference sequence). V gave up 2 bases and J gave up 8 bases, with 7 bases separating them. CDR3 length: 11 amino acids. The DNA for the CDR3 is TGTGCCTGGAGTATCCGAGACACCATATATTTT. Its translation is CAWSIRDTIYF.

V gene TRBV6-6 combines with J gene TRBJ1-2; no reliable D call. V gave up 6 bases and J gave up 4 bases, with 15 bases separating them. The CDR3 totals 14 residues. CDR1 is MNHNY and CDR2 is SVGAGI in the germline V gene (reference sequence). The CDR3 here is CASSRNGEIYGYTF. As DNA, the CDR3 is TGTGCCAGCAGCCGTAATGGAGAGATCTATGGCTACACCTTC.

This clone was counted between two and nine times. The chain links TRBV30 to TRBJ1-2, with TRBD1 as a possible D gene (5 bases). Germline lookup yields CDR1 GTSNPN and CDR2 SVGIG (reference sequence). The V end lost 2 bases, the J end lost 6 bases, and 16 bases lay between the germline ends. The CDR3 covers 14 residues. CDR3 nucleotides: TGTGCCTGGAGTTTACGGGGGGATTCGGATGGCTACACCTTC. Its translation: CAWSLRGDSDGYTF.

This chain connects TRBV5-1 to TRBJ1-2, with TRBD1 matching 10 bases. V was clipped by 4 bases and J by 0 bases; unmatched bases: 9. Germline values: CDR1 SGHRS, CDR2 YFSETQ. The length of the CDR3 is 17 residues. The CDR3 reads CASSPGQGQVTNYGYTF. CDR3 coding DNA: TGCGCCAGCAGCCCGGGACAGGGGCAAGTTACTAACTATGGCTACACCTTC.

The chain links TRBV18 to TRBJ2-7, with 10 bases that match TRBD2. This CDR3 has 15 amino acids. Germline CDR1 is KGHSH and CDR2 is LQKENI. Trimming took 6 bases from V and 3 from J; bases not matched to a gene: 8. CDR3 protein: CASSPSGGQGYEQYF. The CDR3 bases are TGTGCCAGCTCCCCTAGCGGGGGCCAGGGCTACGAGCAGTACTTC.

V is TRBV19 and J is TRBJ2-3; D possibly corresponds to TRBD2 (6 bases). The germline V gene encodes CDR1 LNHDA and CDR2 SQIVND (reference sequence). The CDR3 is 14 amino acids. V lost 5 bases and J lost 4, with 13 bases in between. The CDR3 loop is CASSLTRSADTQYF. The CDR3 DNA reads as TGTGCCAGTAGTTTGACTAGATCAGCAGATACGCAGTATTTT.

This clone occurred a few times. This chain joins TRBV7-2 and TRBJ2-7; possible D gene TRBD1, 6 bases. There are 17 residues in the CDR3. The V end was cut by 5 bases, the J end by 4 bases, with 24 bases between. Germline V lookup: CDR1 SGHTA, CDR2 FQGNSA. The CDR3: CASSTYNRARSVYEQYF. For the CDR3, the DNA is TGTGCCAGCAGCACCTATAACAGGGCACGTAGTGTTTACGAGCAGTACTTC.

The rearrangement joins TRBV2 to TRBJ1-2; 7 bases align to TRBD1. The germline V gene encodes CDR1 SNHLY and CDR2 FYNNEI. The CDR3 contains 13 residues. V was pared by 6 bases and J by 8 bases, with 9 bases of the junction left unmatched. In DNA, the CDR3 is TGTGCCAGCAGGGCCAGACAGGGCTACGGCTACACCTTC. This translates into CASRARQGYGYTF.

J is TRBJ2-5 and V is TRBV4-3; D unresolved. The CDR3 runs 15 residues. The germline CDR1 and CDR2 sequences are LGHNA and YSLEER. The germline V and J ends were trimmed by 1 base and 3 bases, with 12 bases remaining between them. The DNA for the CDR3 is TGCGCCAGCAGCCAAGGTTGGGCCAAAGAAGAGACCCAGTACTTC. As protein: CASSQGWAKEETQYF.